Listed below are T cell receptor beta chains from one sample, sequenced in a study of chemoradiotherapy in HPV16-positive cancers. TCRdb's table, derived via immunoSEQ multiplex PCR, lists solely in-frame clones and lacks some. The table includes just over 7,500 clones, about four fifths detected once. Material: blood, obtained from a patient who underwent chemoradiotherapy. These receptors were obtained from a human donor with HPV-associated anogenital cancer. The CDR3 runs from the conserved cysteine through the conserved F or W. The order of the fields is CDR3 DNA, CDR3 protein, clone size, D gene, CDR3 length, J gene, V gene. The D gene is left open where the match is weak. Clone size is given for some rows only: seen once, a few or many times, or a class if the clone is expanded.

cdr3_nt: TGTGCCAGTAGTATAGAGGATGTGCAGTATTTT
cdr3_aa: CASSIEDVQYF
clone_size: NA
d_call: NA
cdr3_length: 11
j_call: TRBJ2-3
v_call: TRBV19

cdr3_nt: TGCAGCGTTGTAGAGGGTACTGACTATGGCTACACCTTC
cdr3_aa: CSVVEGTDYGYTF
clone_size: NA
d_call: NA
cdr3_length: 13
j_call: TRBJ1-2
v_call: TRBV29-1

cdr3_nt: TGTGCCAGCAGTTCCTCGCCCTTCGGGGGAGATACGCAGTATTTT
cdr3_aa: CASSSSPFGGDTQYF
clone_size: NA
d_call: NA
cdr3_length: 15
j_call: TRBJ2-3
v_call: TRBV6-4

cdr3_nt: TGCGCCAGCAGCTCCTCAGGGGGAGGCACTGAAGCTTTCTTT
cdr3_aa: CASSSSGGGTEAFF
clone_size: NA
d_call: TRBD1
cdr3_length: 14
j_call: TRBJ1-1
v_call: TRBV5-1

cdr3_nt: TGTGCCAGCCGACCGGGAAGATTGGTGAACACTGAAGCTTTCTTT
cdr3_aa: CASRPGRLVNTEAFF
clone_size: NA
d_call: NA
cdr3_length: 15
j_call: TRBJ1-1
v_call: TRBV6-5

cdr3_nt: TGTGCCAGCGGTAGGGGGCTCTACGAGCAGTACTTC
cdr3_aa: CASGRGLYEQYF
clone_size: NA
d_call: TRBD1
cdr3_length: 12
j_call: TRBJ2-7
v_call: TRBV5-8

cdr3_nt: TGTGCCAGCAGCCCCCACTCAGGGGTGGACTACGAGCAGTACTTC
cdr3_aa: CASSPHSGVDYEQYF
clone_size: once
d_call: NA
cdr3_length: 15
j_call: TRBJ2-7
v_call: TRBV9

cdr3_nt: TGCGCCAGCAGCCAAGACGGGACAGCATCCTACGAGCAGTACTTC
cdr3_aa: CASSQDGTASYEQYF
clone_size: NA
d_call: TRBD1
cdr3_length: 15
j_call: TRBJ2-7
v_call: TRBV4-1

cdr3_nt: TGTGCCACCTCCCTCGGTGTCGTTAACTATGGCTACACCTTC
cdr3_aa: CATSLGVVNYGYTF
clone_size: NA
d_call: NA
cdr3_length: 14
j_call: TRBJ1-2
v_call: TRBV19

cdr3_nt: TGTGCCAGCAGTGCTGGAAGGGGTCGGGGTGAGCAGTTCTTC
cdr3_aa: CASSAGRGRGEQFF
clone_size: NA
d_call: NA
cdr3_length: 14
j_call: TRBJ2-1
v_call: TRBV6-1

cdr3_nt: TGTGCCAGCAGTGGCGGGGGGGCCACAGATACGCAGTATTTT
cdr3_aa: CASSGGGATDTQYF
clone_size: NA
d_call: TRBD2
cdr3_length: 14
j_call: TRBJ2-3
v_call: TRBV6-4

cdr3_nt: TGTGCCAGTAGTATTCCGTCACCTCGGGCTATCTTTTTCGATGAGCAGTTCTTC
cdr3_aa: CASSIPSPRAIFFDEQFF
clone_size: NA
d_call: NA
cdr3_length: 18
j_call: TRBJ2-1
v_call: TRBV19

cdr3_nt: TGCGCCAGCAGTGGAATTCGGGGGGCGGAAGATACGCAGTATTTT
cdr3_aa: CASSGIRGAEDTQYF
clone_size: NA
d_call: NA
cdr3_length: 15
j_call: TRBJ2-3
v_call: TRBV10-1

cdr3_nt: TGTGCCAGCAGTGAAGGGGGGAAGTTGAACACTGAAGCTTTCTTT
cdr3_aa: CASSEGGKLNTEAFF
clone_size: NA
d_call: NA
cdr3_length: 15
j_call: TRBJ1-1
v_call: TRBV6-1

cdr3_nt: TGTGCCAGTAGAATTACTCTGCGCCAGGGCGATAATTCACCCCTCCACTTT
cdr3_aa: CASRITLRQGDNSPLHF
clone_size: NA
d_call: NA
cdr3_length: 17
j_call: TRBJ1-6
v_call: TRBV19

cdr3_nt: TGTGCCAGCAGTTCGGACACTACCTACGAGCAGTACTTC
cdr3_aa: CASSSDTTYEQYF
clone_size: NA
d_call: NA
cdr3_length: 13
j_call: TRBJ2-7
v_call: TRBV2